These T cell receptor beta chains were read from a single sample in a study of IL-32 and malignant T cell survival in cutaneous lymphoma. Sequencing was performed with immunoSEQ multiplex PCR; in TCRdb, only in-frame clones are kept and a portion is missing. In the table there are a few thousand clones, 82% of which are singletons. Here the sequenced sample was blood, taken on day 0. The origin of the receptors is a human donor with cutaneous T cell lymphoma. Both conserved end residues are part of each CDR3. D genes are given only for firm matches. Size tells how often a clone was seen (once, few, many) or the class of an expanded clone, and some rows leave it out.

clone_size	d_call	j_call	v_call	cdr3_aa	cdr3_nt
NA	TRBD2	TRBJ2-1	TRBV12-5	CASGSYSGSQGEQFF	TGTGCTAGTGGTTCCTACAGCGGGAGCCAGGGTGAGCAGTTCTTC
NA	NA	TRBJ2-7	TRBV13	CASSFLASSYEQYF	TGTGCCAGCAGCTTCCTAGCGTCCTCCTACGAGCAGTACTTC
NA	TRBD1	TRBJ2-7	TRBV27	CASSLFRDRDYEQYF	TGTGCCAGCAGTTTATTCCGGGACAGGGACTACGAGCAGTACTTC
NA	NA	TRBJ2-1	TRBV7-2	CASSFGRFEQFF	TGTGCCAGCAGTTTCGGAAGATTCGAGCAGTTCTTC
NA	NA	TRBJ1-2	TRBV14	CASSQVGTYGYTF	TGTGCCAGCAGCCAAGTGGGTACCTATGGCTACACCTTC
NA	NA	TRBJ1-6	TRBV6-5	CASSYASNSPLHF	TGTGCCAGCAGTTACGCGTCTAATTCACCCCTCCACTTT
NA	NA	TRBJ2-7	TRBV19	CASGDAGHPYEQYF	TGTGCCAGCGGGGACGCTGGACATCCTTACGAGCAGTACTTC
NA	NA	TRBJ2-2	TRBV5-4	CASSSSLGGLTGELFF	TGTGCCAGCAGCTCGTCTTTAGGGGGTCTCACCGGGGAGCTGTTTTTT
once	NA	TRBJ2-7	TRBV10-3	CAISESAGTYEQYF	TGTGCCATCAGTGAGTCCGCGGGGACCTACGAGCAGTACTTC
NA	NA	TRBJ2-3	TRBV30	CAWSVAGGDTQYF	TGTGCCTGGAGTGTGGCCGGGGGAGATACGCAGTATTTT
NA	NA	TRBJ2-7	TRBV19	CASSITYFSYEQYF	TGTGCCAGTAGTATAACCTATTTCTCCTACGAGCAGTACTTC
NA	TRBD1	TRBJ1-2	TRBV29-1	CSVEDLQGGQGWGYTF	TGCAGCGTTGAAGATCTTCAAGGGGGACAGGGGTGGGGCTACACCTTC
NA	TRBD2	TRBJ2-3	TRBV11-2	CASSVSGRARADTQYF	TGTGCCAGCAGCGTCAGCGGGAGGGCCCGGGCAGATACGCAGTATTTT
NA	NA	TRBJ1-6	TRBV2	CASSPGTANNSPLHF	TGTGCCAGCAGTCCTGGGACGGCTAATAATTCACCCCTCCACTTT
NA	TRBD1	TRBJ2-2	TRBV2	CASATGKLNTGELFF	TGTGCCAGCGCGACAGGGAAACTGAACACCGGGGAGCTGTTTTTT
NA	TRBD1	TRBJ2-5	TRBV2	CASSDLTGGYVGETQYF	TGTGCCAGCAGTGATTTGACAGGGGGCTATGTAGGAGAGACCCAGTACTTC
NA	NA	TRBJ2-7	TRBV29-1	CSARQGGVYEQYF	TGCAGCGCCAGACAAGGAGGGGTCTACGAGCAGTACTTC
NA	TRBD1	TRBJ2-6	TRBV29-1	CSVRTGVGANVLTF	TGCAGCGTTCGGACAGGGGTGGGGGCCAACGTCCTGACTTTC
NA	NA	TRBJ2-3	TRBV9	CASSSSWARTDTQYF	TGTGCCAGCAGCTCCTCTTGGGCCCGCACAGATACGCAGTATTTT
NA	NA	TRBJ2-7	TRBV6-5	CASSWDIYEQYF	TGTGCCAGCAGTTGGGACATCTACGAGCAGTACTTC
few	TRBD1	TRBJ1-1	TRBV9	CASSVGTGANTEAFF	TGTGCCAGCAGCGTTGGGACAGGGGCGAACACTGAAGCTTTCTTT
NA	NA	TRBJ2-3	TRBV27	CASNVSGAWDTQYF	TGTGCCAGCAATGTATCCGGGGCCTGGGATACGCAGTATTTT
NA	TRBD2	TRBJ2-1	TRBV2	CASSVFAGVMDEQFF	TGTGCCAGCAGTGTCTTTGCGGGAGTCATGGATGAGCAGTTCTTC
NA	NA	TRBJ2-7	TRBV4-2	CASSLWAQTVYEQYF	TGTGCCAGCAGCTTGTGGGCCCAGACAGTCTACGAGCAGTACTTC
NA	TRBD2	TRBJ2-5	TRBV4-2	CASSLVAGGVQETQYF	TGTGCCAGCAGCTTGGTCGCCGGGGGGGTTCAAGAGACCCAGTACTTC
NA	NA	TRBJ2-1	TRBV7-9	CASSPGGVGKYNEQFF	TGTGCCAGCAGCCCCGGCGGAGTCGGGAAGTACAATGAGCAGTTCTTC
NA	TRBD2	TRBJ2-3	TRBV5-1	CASSYQLAASTDTQYF	TGCGCCAGCAGCTACCAACTAGCGGCTAGCACAGATACGCAGTATTTT
few	NA	TRBJ2-7	TRBV6-5	CASSYSNRGYEQYF	TGTGCCAGCAGTTACTCGAACCGCGGCTACGAGCAGTACTTC
NA	TRBD1	TRBJ2-7	TRBV19	CASSKGATYEQYF	TGTGCCAGTAGTAAGGGGGCCACCTACGAGCAGTACTTC
NA	TRBD1	TRBJ1-1	TRBV5-1	CASSPGQGMNTEAFF	TGCGCCAGCAGCCCTGGACAGGGGATGAACACTGAAGCTTTCTTT
large	TRBD2	TRBJ2-7	TRBV5-6	CASSFGTNSYEQYF	TGTGCCAGCAGTTTCGGGACTAACTCCTACGAGCAGTACTTC
NA	NA	TRBJ2-7	TRBV5-1	CASSHAGTLGEQYF	TGCGCCAGCAGCCATGCCGGGACATTGGGCGAGCAGTACTTC
few	NA	TRBJ2-2	TRBV28	CASSSTGELFF	TGTGCCAGCAGTAGCACCGGGGAGCTGTTTTTT
NA	NA	TRBJ2-2	TRBV9	CASSVVGGELFF	TGTGCCAGCAGCGTAGTTGGGGGGGAGCTGTTTTTT
NA	TRBD1	TRBJ2-3	TRBV28	CASSLWTGGADTQYF	TGTGCCAGCAGTTTATGGACAGGGGGCGCAGATACGCAGTATTTT
NA	NA	TRBJ1-5	TRBV7-2	CASSQTGFGNQPQHF	TGTGCCAGCAGCCAGACAGGATTCGGCAATCAGCCCCAGCATTTT
NA	NA	TRBJ1-1	TRBV19	CASSILHGPRSEAFF	TGTGCCAGTAGTATCTTGCATGGGCCGCGGAGTGAAGCTTTCTTT
NA	TRBD2	TRBJ2-2	TRBV9	CASSVVASGRAGELFF	TGTGCCAGCAGCGTAGTTGCTAGCGGGAGGGCCGGGGAGCTGTTTTTT
once	TRBD1	TRBJ2-2	TRBV9	CASHRGQATGELFF	TGTGCCAGCCACCGGGGACAGGCAACCGGGGAGCTGTTTTTT
NA	TRBD2	TRBJ2-1	TRBV13	CASSLTTSGRTYNEQFF	TGTGCCAGCAGCTTAACCACTAGCGGGAGGACATACAATGAGCAGTTCTTC
few	NA	TRBJ1-1	TRBV11-1	CASSAEDNLPTEAFF	TGTGCCAGCAGCGCGGAGGACAATCTCCCCACTGAAGCTTTCTTT
NA	NA	TRBJ2-5	TRBV5-4	CASSLGIPRPQETQYF	TGTGCCAGCAGCTTGGGGATCCCCCGCCCCCAAGAGACCCAGTACTTC
once	NA	TRBJ2-3	TRBV29-1	CSVGVSGGPGDTQYF	TGCAGCGTTGGAGTTTCGGGGGGCCCTGGAGATACGCAGTATTTT
NA	NA	TRBJ2-5	TRBV4-3	CASSQDQTSQETQYF	TGCGCCAGCAGCCAAGATCAAACTAGCCAAGAGACCCAGTACTTC
NA	NA	TRBJ2-1	TRBV4-3	CASSQVDLFGLGGNEQFF	TGCGCCAGCAGCCAGGTGGACCTTTTCGGGCTAGGAGGCAATGAGCAGTTCTTC
once	TRBD2	TRBJ2-3	TRBV6-5	CASRTRTFKDTQYF	TGTGCCAGCCGGACTAGAACGTTTAAAGATACGCAGTATTTT
NA	TRBD2	TRBJ2-7	TRBV10-3	CAISEPGGYEQYF	TGTGCCATCAGTGAGCCGGGAGGATACGAGCAGTACTTC
NA	NA	TRBJ2-7	TRBV7-9	CASSLLGAYEQYF	TGTGCCAGCAGCTTGCTGGGTGCCTACGAGCAGTACTTC
NA	NA	TRBJ2-3	TRBV5-5	CASRTPGPKRADTQYF	TGTGCCAGCAGAACCCCGGGACCTAAGAGGGCAGATACGCAGTATTTT
NA	NA	TRBJ2-5	TRBV29-1	CSVVWQYQEIQYF	TGCAGCGTTGTATGGCAGTACCAAGAGATCCAGTACTTC
NA	TRBD2	TRBJ2-3	TRBV6-4	CASSQTSGGAADTQYF	TGTGCCAGCAGTCAGACTAGCGGGGGGGCCGCGGATACGCAGTATTTT
NA	NA	TRBJ1-5	TRBV6-6	CASSYLGVNQPQHF	TGTGCCAGCAGTTACCTGGGGGTCAATCAGCCCCAGCATTTT
once	NA	TRBJ2-5	TRBV2	CASSDLPATVEQYF	TGTGCCAGCAGTGATTTGCCCGCTACGGTGGAGCAGTACTTC
NA	NA	TRBJ1-5	TRBV28	CASSPRDRNQPQHF	TGTGCCAGCAGTCCTCGGGACCGCAATCAGCCCCAGCATTTT
NA	TRBD2	TRBJ2-1	TRBV7-8	CASRPGGNEQFF	TGTGCCAGCCGCCCGGGGGGCAATGAGCAGTTCTTC